The subject of this entry is one T cell receptor (beta chain). Antigen specificity is unknown. The assay was immunoSEQ multiplex PCR, and TCRdb's table has in-frame clones only and misses some. The table has some 43,000 clones, approximately 86% seen once; the top ten hold about 16%. The data are from a study of OX40 agonist ivuxolimab in advanced cancers. Study context: Partial responses occurred in three patients (one hepatocellular carcinoma, two cutaneous melanoma).

Study-wide points: Clonal expansion in partial responders at 0.1-3.0 mg/kg ranked among the lowest. Relative to CD4+ cells, CD8+ T cells on average had more expanded clones.

The germline CDR1 and CDR2 sequences are LNHDA and SQIVND (reference sequence). The CDR3 totals 12 residues. V lost 5 bases and J lost 4, with 8 bases in between. Sample: CD4+ or CD8+ T cells sorted from blood, taken in a trial of the OX40 agonist ivuxolimab. The receptor was derived from an adult with an advanced solid tumor such as melanoma, head and neck, liver or kidney cancer. The chain joins TRBV19 to TRBJ1-2; D is unresolved. CDR3 protein: CASSPDVYGYTF. For the CDR3, the DNA is TGTGCCAGTAGTCCGGACGTCTATGGCTACACCTTC.